This T cell receptor (beta chain) stems from a study of graft-versus-host responses after intestinal transplantation. About the research overall: Transplantation in recipients was multivisceral, liver-intestinal, or isolated intestinal. Study outcomes and limitations: Recipient marrow showed GvH clones, some seen first in ileum or blood.

On this clone: Its antigen is unidentified.

CDR3 length: 15 residues. J lost 6 bases, V lost 5 bases, and 10 bases had no gene match. Germline CDR1 MNHGY, CDR2 SVAAGI. The repertoire was sequenced with immunoSEQ multiplex PCR; TCRdb's copy has only in-frame clones and lacks some. The data hold over 10,000 clones, with roughly 81% observed a single time. V is TRBV6-9 and J is TRBJ2-7; 10 nucleotides align to TRBD1. The receptor was derived from a human patient who received an intestinal transplant, so some T cells may come from the graft donor. This specimen consisted of PBMCs, obtained after intestinal transplantation. CDR3: CASSQGQGRRSEQYF. In nucleotides, the CDR3 is TGTGCCAGCAGTCAGGGACAGGGGCGACGGTCCGAGCAGTACTTC.